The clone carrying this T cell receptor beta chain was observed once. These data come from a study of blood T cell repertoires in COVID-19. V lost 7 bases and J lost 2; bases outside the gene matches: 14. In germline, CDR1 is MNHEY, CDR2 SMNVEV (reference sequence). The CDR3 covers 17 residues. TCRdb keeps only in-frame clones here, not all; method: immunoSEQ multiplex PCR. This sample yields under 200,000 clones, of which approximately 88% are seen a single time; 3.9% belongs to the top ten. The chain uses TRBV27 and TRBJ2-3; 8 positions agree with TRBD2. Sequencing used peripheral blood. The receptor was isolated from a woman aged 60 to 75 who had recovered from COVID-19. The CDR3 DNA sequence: TGTGCCAGCACCAAGGCCCCGGCTAGCGGGTTCACAGATACGCAGTATTTT. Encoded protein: CASTKAPASGFTDTQYF.